These T cell receptor beta chains were read from a single sample in a study of vaccination effects on CD4 cells after COVID-19. No cognate antigen is known for these TCRs. Some clones are missing from TCRdb's copy, which holds only in-frame ones; the method was immunoSEQ multiplex PCR. The sample yields around 15,000 clones, under 80% seen once. Sequencing used CD4+ T cells from PBMCs cultured with HCoV-NL63 spike peptides, obtained after COVID-19 vaccination. All receptors come from a human donor who received a COVID-19 vaccine. CDR3s include the opening cysteine and the closing phenylalanine or tryptophan. A D gene is named only where the DNA matches it firmly. The size of a clone is reported for some rows only, either as once, few or many, or as a class for expanded clones.

>-|-|TRBJ2-2|12|TRBV7-8
TGTGCCAGCAGCTTATCAGCCGGGGAGCTGTTTTTT
CASSLSAGELFF
>-|TRBD1|TRBJ2-7|13|TRBV6-1
TGTGCCAGCAGTGAAGGGGGACAGGGGCATATGAACTTC
CASSEGGQGHMNF
>-|TRBD1|TRBJ1-1|14|TRBV3-1/TRBV3-2
TGTGCCAGCAGCCACCGACAGGGGAACACTGAAGCTTTCTTT
CASSHRQGNTEAFF
>few|-|TRBJ1-1|14|TRBV30
TGTGCCTGGAGTGCTGCCCCTACGTCAGGGACCGCTTTCTTT
CAWSAAPTSGTAFF
>-|-|TRBJ1-3|15|TRBV6-5
TGTGCCAGCAGTCGGACACTTGCGCCGGGAAACACCATATATTTT
CASSRTLAPGNTIYF
>-|TRBD1|TRBJ1-3|14|TRBV5-1
TGCGCCAGCAGCCAAGGAGACAGGGGGAACACCATATATTTT
CASSQGDRGNTIYF
>-|TRBD1|TRBJ1-5|14|TRBV2
TGTGCCAGCAGGGGGACAGGGGCGGTCCAGCCCCAGCATTTT
CASRGTGAVQPQHF
>-|-|TRBJ1-1|14|TRBV28
TGTGCCAGCAGTTTGGGTAGGCAGAGCGAGAGAGCTTTCTTT
CASSLGRQSERAFF
>-|-|TRBJ1-6|13|TRBV2
TGTGCCAGCAGCCGGGGGCGTAATTCACCCCTCCACTTT
CASSRGRNSPLHF
>-|-|TRBJ2-5|15|TRBV5-1
TGCGCCAGCAGCTGGGGAGGGGGTGGAGCGAAGACCCAGTACTTC
CASSWGGGGAKTQYF
>-|-|TRBJ2-1|16|TRBV30
TGTGCCTGGAGTGTAGAGAGGCCCGTCCCAGTCAATGAGCAGTTCTTC
CAWSVERPVPVNEQFF
>-|TRBD1|TRBJ2-7|14|TRBV5-6
TGTGCCAGCAGCTGGGACAGGGGGCAAAGGGAGCAGTACTTC
CASSWDRGQREQYF
>-|-|TRBJ2-4|18|TRBV15
TGTGCCACCAGCAGAGAACGGGGGGACACCGGTGGGGAAAACATTCAGTACTTC
CATSRERGDTGGENIQYF
>-|-|TRBJ2-7|13|TRBV12-3/TRBV12-4
TGTGCCAGCAGTTCACTCCTTAACTACGAGCAGTACTTC
CASSSLLNYEQYF
>-|-|TRBJ2-7|14|TRBV24-1
TGTGCCACCAGTGCCTCGGGGGGCCTGGGGGAGCAGTACTTC
CATSASGGLGEQYF
>-|-|TRBJ2-3|12|TRBV11-2
TGTGCCAGCAGCTCTAGCACAGATACGCAGTATTTT
CASSSSTDTQYF
>-|-|TRBJ2-5|11|TRBV29-1
TGCAGCGTTGAAGTAGGGGAGACCCAGTACTTC
CSVEVGETQYF
>-|-|TRBJ1-1|17|TRBV12-2
TGTGCAAGTCGCTTCCTGGAGCCAGGGGACATGAACACTGAAGCTTTCTTT
CASRFLEPGDMNTEAFF
>-|TRBD1|TRBJ1-5|16|TRBV4-1
TGCGCCAGCAGCCCCCGCACGACAGGGGTCAGTCAGCCCCAGCATTTT
CASSPRTTGVSQPQHF
>-|TRBD1|TRBJ1-5|15|TRBV2
TGTGCCAGCAGTGTCAGGACAGGGGTGGTTCAGCCCCAGCATTTT
CASSVRTGVVQPQHF
>-|TRBD2|TRBJ2-4|19|TRBV5-1
TGCGCCAGCAGCCGACTAGCGGGAGTGGGGCTTTTAGCCAAAAACATTCAGTACTTC
CASSRLAGVGLLAKNIQYF
>few|-|TRBJ1-1|14|TRBV7-9
TGTGCCAGCAGCTTAACCCTTCCCAACACTGAAGCTTTCTTT
CASSLTLPNTEAFF
>few|-|TRBJ1-6|16|TRBV30
TGTGCCTGTAGGGCAGGGAAGGGACACCCGCGTTCACCCCTCCACTTT
CACRAGKGHPRSPLHF
>once|-|TRBJ2-7|12|TRBV28
TGTGCCAGCACCGCCGAGGGGGGGGCGGAGTACTTC
CASTAEGGAEYF
>-|-|TRBJ1-2|18|TRBV7-9
TGTGCCAGCAGCCCCTCCTTTTCGGGGCAGCGCAAGTTCTATGGCTACACCTTC
CASSPSFSGQRKFYGYTF
>-|TRBD1|TRBJ2-5|16|TRBV15
TGTGCCACCAGCAGAGCAAACGACAGGGAACAAGAGACCCAGTACTTC
CATSRANDREQETQYF
>few|TRBD2|TRBJ2-2|15|TRBV4-1
TGCGCCAGCAGCATGCCTAGCGGGAGCGCCGGGGAGCTGTTTTTT
CASSMPSGSAGELFF
>-|-|TRBJ1-2|14|TRBV25-1
TGTGCCAGCAGTGATAGCGGGGCTAACTATGGCTACACCTTC
CASSDSGANYGYTF
>-|-|TRBJ2-5|15|TRBV27
TGTGCCAGCAGCCGGGGCCGGGGCCCCCAAGAGACCCAGTACTTC
CASSRGRGPQETQYF
>-|TRBD1|TRBJ2-3|15|TRBV28
TGTGCCAGCAGAGCTCCAGACAGGGTGGCAGATACGCAGTATTTT
CASRAPDRVADTQYF
>-|TRBD1|TRBJ1-4|13|TRBV6-1
TGTGCCAGCAGTGACCGGACAGGGCGAAAACTGTTTTTT
CASSDRTGRKLFF
>-|-|TRBJ1-2|13|TRBV3-1/TRBV3-2
TGTGCCAGCAGCCTCGGACAGATCTATGGCTACACCTTC
CASSLGQIYGYTF
>-|TRBD2|TRBJ2-3|21|TRBV2
TGTGCCAGCAGTGAAGAAATCGGCGGACTAGCGGGAGTTTGGGGCACAGATACGCAGTATTTT
CASSEEIGGLAGVWGTDTQYF
>-|TRBD1|TRBJ1-1|17|TRBV3-1/TRBV3-2
TGTGCCAGCAGCAACTATCCGGGACAGGGGATCGGGGGTGAAGCTTTCTTT
CASSNYPGQGIGGEAFF
>-|TRBD1|TRBJ1-2|15|TRBV4-3
TGCGCCAGCAGCCAAGACACAGGGGCTGCCTATGGCTACACCTTC
CASSQDTGAAYGYTF
>-|-|TRBJ2-3|15|TRBV15
TGTGCCACCAGCAGAGAGGTTGGTAGCACAGATACGCAGTATTTT
CATSREVGSTDTQYF
>few|TRBD1|TRBJ1-2|14|TRBV2
TGTGCCAGCAGCCCCGAGGGGGCCCTCTATGGCTACACCTTC
CASSPEGALYGYTF
>few|-|TRBJ1-1|15|TRBV9
TGTGCCAGCAGCGAGGCTCAGGCCGTAGACACTGAAGCTTTCTTT
CASSEAQAVDTEAFF
>few|-|TRBJ1-3|13|TRBV5-1
TGCGCCAGCACCAACGGGTTTGGAAACACCATATATTTT
CASTNGFGNTIYF
>-|TRBD2|TRBJ2-7|17|TRBV18
TGTGCCAGCTCACCACGGCGTGGTAGCGGGAGGGGATACGAGCAGTACTTC
CASSPRRGSGRGYEQYF
>few|-|TRBJ1-2|13|TRBV28
TGTGCCAGCCGCGCGGGGAACAACTATGGCTACACCTTC
CASRAGNNYGYTF
>-|TRBD1|TRBJ1-4|19|TRBV6-1
TGTGCCAGCAGTGAAAGAAGGAGGGGACAGGCCCTGTTTAATGAAAAACTGTTTTTT
CASSERRRGQALFNEKLFF
>few|-|TRBJ1-2|12|TRBV18
TGTGCCAGCTCACAAAACAGATATGGCTACACCTTC
CASSQNRYGYTF
>-|-|TRBJ2-7|15|TRBV4-1
TGCGCCAGCAGCCAAGTTGCAGGGGCCTCCTACGAGCAGTACTTC
CASSQVAGASYEQYF
>-|-|TRBJ2-1|11|TRBV20-1
TGCAGTGCGAGCAGGGTCAATGAGCAGTTCTTC
CSASRVNEQFF
>-|-|TRBJ1-5|14|TRBV6-5
TGTGCCAGCAACAGGGTCGGTAACAATCAGCCCCAGCATTTT
CASNRVGNNQPQHF
>-|-|TRBJ1-5|14|TRBV25-1
TGTGCCAGCAGTGGCGGGGGTTTAAGGCAGCCCCAGCATTTT
CASSGGGLRQPQHF
>-|-|TRBJ2-7|13|TRBV28
TGTGCCAGCAGTTGGGGCAGAAACTACGAGCAGTACTTC
CASSWGRNYEQYF
>-|-|TRBJ2-5|13|TRBV24-1
TGTGCCACCATAGCTGGACAGCAAGAGACCCAGTACTTC
CATIAGQQETQYF
>-|TRBD2|TRBJ2-5|14|TRBV6-5
TGTGCCAGCGGAGGTAGCGGGGGACCGGGGACCCAGTACTTC
CASGGSGGPGTQYF
>-|-|TRBJ1-1|14|TRBV7-9
TGTGCCAGCAGCCCGGGGACGGTGAACACTGAAGCTTTCTTT
CASSPGTVNTEAFF
>large|-|TRBJ1-3|18|TRBV4-2
TGTGCCAGCAGCCAAGATCAAGGCAGGCAAAGCTCTGGAAACACCATATATTTT
CASSQDQGRQSSGNTIYF
>-|TRBD2|TRBJ2-3|18|TRBV4-3
TGCGCCAGCAGCCAAGGTTTAGCGGGGGGCGGCCGCACAGATACGCAGTATTTT
CASSQGLAGGGRTDTQYF
>-|-|TRBJ1-1|15|TRBV14
TGTGCCAGCAGCCAAGATCTCTGGGGGAACACTGAAGCTTTCTTT
CASSQDLWGNTEAFF
>-|TRBD2|TRBJ2-5|15|TRBV6-5
TGTGCCAGCAGACGGAGAGGCGGGAGAGGGGAGACCCAGTACTTC
CASRRRGGRGETQYF
>-|-|TRBJ1-2|13|TRBV3-1/TRBV3-2
TGTGCCACCTCCGCGGGGACACTCTATGGCTACACCTTC
CATSAGTLYGYTF
>-|-|TRBJ1-5|17|TRBV15
TGTGCCACCAGCAGAGGCAGAAGGGACGGGGACACGAGGCCCCAGCATTTT
CATSRGRRDGDTRPQHF
>-|TRBD1|TRBJ2-5|14|TRBV3-1/TRBV3-2
TGTGCCAGCAGCTTGTGGACAGGTCAAGAGACCCAGTACTTC
CASSLWTGQETQYF